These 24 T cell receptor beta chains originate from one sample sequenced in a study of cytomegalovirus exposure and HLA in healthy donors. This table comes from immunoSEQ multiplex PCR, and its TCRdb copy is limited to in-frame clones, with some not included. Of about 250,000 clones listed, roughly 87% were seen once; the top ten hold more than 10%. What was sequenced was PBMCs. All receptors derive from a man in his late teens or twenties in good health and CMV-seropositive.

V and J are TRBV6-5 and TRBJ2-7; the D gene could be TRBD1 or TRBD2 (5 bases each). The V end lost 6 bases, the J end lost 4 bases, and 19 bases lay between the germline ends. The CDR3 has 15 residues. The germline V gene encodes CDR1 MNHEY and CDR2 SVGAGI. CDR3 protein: CASRAFLQGPYEQYF. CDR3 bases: TGTGCCAGCAGAGCCTTTCTGCAGGGACCGTACGAGCAGTACTTC.

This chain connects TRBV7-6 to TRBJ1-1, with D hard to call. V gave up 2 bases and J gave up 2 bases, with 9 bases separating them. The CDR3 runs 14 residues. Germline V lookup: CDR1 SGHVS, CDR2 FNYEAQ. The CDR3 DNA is TGTGCCAGCAGCTTATCTAGCCGAAACACTGAAGCTTTCTTT. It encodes CASSLSSRNTEAFF.

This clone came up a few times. The CDR3 coding sequence is TGTGCCAGCAGCCAAGATTTCTACGAGGAGACCCAGTACTTC. Residues: CASSQDFYEETQYF. This sequence joins TRBV14 and TRBJ2-5; D not certain. Germline-derived CDR1 and CDR2 are SGHDN and FVKESK. CDR3 length equals 14 residues. V lost 0 bases and J lost 5, with 10 bases in between.

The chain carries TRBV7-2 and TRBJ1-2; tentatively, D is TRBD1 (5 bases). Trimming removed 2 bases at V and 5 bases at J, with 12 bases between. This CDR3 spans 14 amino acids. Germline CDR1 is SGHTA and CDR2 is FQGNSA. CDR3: CASSLTRADYGYTF. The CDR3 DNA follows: TGTGCCAGCAGCTTAACCAGGGCGGATTATGGCTACACCTTC.

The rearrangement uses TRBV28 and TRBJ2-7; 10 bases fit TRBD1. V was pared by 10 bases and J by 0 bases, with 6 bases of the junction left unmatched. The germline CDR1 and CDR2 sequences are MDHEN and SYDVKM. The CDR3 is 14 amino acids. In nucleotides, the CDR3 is TGTGCCACCGCGACAGGGGGCGCCTCCTACGAGCAGTACTTC. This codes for CATATGGASYEQYF.

CDR3 sequence (DNA): TGTGCCAGCAGTTTCGGGACACTACAGGGGAATGAGCAGTTCTTC. It specifies CASSFGTLQGNEQFF. The V gene is TRBV6-5, the J gene TRBJ2-1, with 7 positions matching TRBD1. The germline CDR1 and CDR2 sequences are MNHEY and SVGAGI. V dropped 4 bases and J dropped 7; count of bases not matched to a gene: 10. CDR3 length: 15 residues.

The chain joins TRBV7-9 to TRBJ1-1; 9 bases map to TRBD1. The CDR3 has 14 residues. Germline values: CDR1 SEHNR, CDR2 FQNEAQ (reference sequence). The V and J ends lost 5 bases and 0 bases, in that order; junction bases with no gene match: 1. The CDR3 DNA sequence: TGTGCCAGCAGCGGACAGGGGATGAACACTGAAGCTTTCTTT. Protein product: CASSGQGMNTEAFF.

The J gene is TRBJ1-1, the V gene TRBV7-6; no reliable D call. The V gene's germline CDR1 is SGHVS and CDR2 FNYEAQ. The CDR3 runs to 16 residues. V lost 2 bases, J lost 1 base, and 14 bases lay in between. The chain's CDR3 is CASSLHGLRENTEAFF. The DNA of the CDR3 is TGTGCCAGCAGCTTACACGGGTTGAGGGAGAACACTGAAGCTTTCTTT.

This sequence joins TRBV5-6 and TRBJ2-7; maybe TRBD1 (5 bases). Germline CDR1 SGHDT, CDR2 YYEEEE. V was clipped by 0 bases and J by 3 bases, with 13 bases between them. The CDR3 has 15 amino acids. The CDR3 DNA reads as TGTGCCAGCAGCTTGGGAAGCGTGGGGCTCTACGAGCAGTACTTC. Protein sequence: CASSLGSVGLYEQYF.

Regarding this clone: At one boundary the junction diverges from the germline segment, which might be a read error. Here the CDR3 reads CATSRASLGQLF. Here the CDR3 DNA reads TGTGCCACCAGCAGAGCGTCTTTGGGACAACTCTTC. The chain recombines TRBV15 with TRBJ1-2; a weak D match, TRBD1 (6 bases). This CDR3 spans 12 amino acids. Germline-derived CDR1 and CDR2 are LNHNV and YYDKDF (reference sequence).

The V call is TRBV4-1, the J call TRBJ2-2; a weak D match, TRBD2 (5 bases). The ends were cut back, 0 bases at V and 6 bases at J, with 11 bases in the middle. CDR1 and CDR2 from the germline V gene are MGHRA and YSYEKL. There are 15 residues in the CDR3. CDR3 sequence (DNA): TGCGCCAGCAGCCAAGATCCTCTAGCCCCCGGGGAGCTGTTTTTT. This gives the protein CASSQDPLAPGELFF.

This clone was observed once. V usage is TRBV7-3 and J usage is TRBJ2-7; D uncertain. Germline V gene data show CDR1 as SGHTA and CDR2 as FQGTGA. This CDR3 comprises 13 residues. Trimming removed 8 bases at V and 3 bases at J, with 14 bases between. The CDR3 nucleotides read TGTGCCAGCTCGGCCGGGCCAAACTACGAGCAGTACTTC. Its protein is CASSAGPNYEQYF.

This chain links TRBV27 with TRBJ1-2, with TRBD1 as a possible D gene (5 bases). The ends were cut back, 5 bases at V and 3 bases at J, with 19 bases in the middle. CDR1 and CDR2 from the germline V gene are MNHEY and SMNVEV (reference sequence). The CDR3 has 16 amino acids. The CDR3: CASSPIRQRPDYGYTF. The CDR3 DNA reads TGTGCCAGCAGTCCCATCCGACAGAGGCCAGACTATGGCTACACCTTC.

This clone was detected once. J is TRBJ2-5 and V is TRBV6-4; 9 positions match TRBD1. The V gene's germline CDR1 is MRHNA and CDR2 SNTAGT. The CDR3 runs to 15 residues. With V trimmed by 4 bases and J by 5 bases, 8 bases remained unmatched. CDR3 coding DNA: TGTGCCAGCAGTGCCACCGGGACAGGGAAGGAGACCCAGTACTTC. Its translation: CASSATGTGKETQYF.

CDR3 protein: CASSWASEGTYEQYF. The CDR3 coding sequence is TGTGCCAGTAGTTGGGCCTCCGAGGGGACCTACGAGCAGTACTTC. The chain employs TRBV19 and TRBJ2-7; D possibly uses TRBD1 or TRBD2 (5 bases each). Trimming shortened V by 5 bases and J by 2 bases, and 16 bases separated the two germline ends. Germline CDR1 LNHDA, CDR2 SQIVND (reference sequence). The CDR3 consists of 15 residues.

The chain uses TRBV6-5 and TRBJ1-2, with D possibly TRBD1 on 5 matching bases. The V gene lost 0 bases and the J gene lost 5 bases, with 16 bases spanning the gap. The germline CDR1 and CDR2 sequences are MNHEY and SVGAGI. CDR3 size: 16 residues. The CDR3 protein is CASSYSERGTAYGYTF. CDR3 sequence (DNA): TGTGCCAGCAGTTACTCGGAGCGGGGGACGGCATATGGCTACACCTTC.

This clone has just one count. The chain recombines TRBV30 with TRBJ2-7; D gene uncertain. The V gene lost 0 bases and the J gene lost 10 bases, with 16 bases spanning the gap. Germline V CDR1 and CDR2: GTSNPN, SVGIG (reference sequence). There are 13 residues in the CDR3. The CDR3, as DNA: TGTGCCTGGAGTGTCTCCGAAGGAAGGAAACAGTACTTC. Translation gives CAWSVSEGRKQYF.

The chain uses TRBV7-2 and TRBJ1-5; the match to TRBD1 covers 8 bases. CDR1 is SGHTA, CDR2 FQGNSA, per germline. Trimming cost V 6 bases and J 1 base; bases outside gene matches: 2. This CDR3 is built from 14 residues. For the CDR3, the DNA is TGTGCCAGCAGGACAGGGGAGAGCAATCAGCCCCAGCATTTT. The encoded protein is CASRTGESNQPQHF. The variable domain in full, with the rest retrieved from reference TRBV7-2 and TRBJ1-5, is GAGVSQSPSNKVTEKGKDVELRCDPISGHTALYWYRQSLGQGLEFLIYFQGNSAPDKSGLPSDRFSAERTGGSVSTLTIQRTQQEDSAVYLCASRTGESNQPQHFGDGTRLSIL.

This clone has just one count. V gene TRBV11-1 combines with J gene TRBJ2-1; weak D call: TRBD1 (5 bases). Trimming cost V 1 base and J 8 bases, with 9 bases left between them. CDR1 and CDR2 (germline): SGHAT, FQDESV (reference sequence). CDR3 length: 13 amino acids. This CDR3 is CASSLVEGDEQFF. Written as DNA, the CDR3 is TGTGCCAGCAGCTTAGTAGAAGGGGATGAGCAGTTCTTC.

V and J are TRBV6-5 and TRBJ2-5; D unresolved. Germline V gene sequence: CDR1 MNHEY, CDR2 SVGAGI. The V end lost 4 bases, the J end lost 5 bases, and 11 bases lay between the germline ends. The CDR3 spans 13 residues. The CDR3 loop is CASSWALGETQYF. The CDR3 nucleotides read TGTGCCAGCAGTTGGGCTTTAGGGGAGACCCAGTACTTC.

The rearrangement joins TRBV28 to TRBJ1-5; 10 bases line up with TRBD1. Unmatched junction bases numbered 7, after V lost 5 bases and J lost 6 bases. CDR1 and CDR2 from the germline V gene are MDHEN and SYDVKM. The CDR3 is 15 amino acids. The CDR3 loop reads CASSRQGALGQPQHF. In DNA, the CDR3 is TGTGCCAGCAGTAGACAGGGGGCGTTGGGTCAGCCCCAGCATTTT.

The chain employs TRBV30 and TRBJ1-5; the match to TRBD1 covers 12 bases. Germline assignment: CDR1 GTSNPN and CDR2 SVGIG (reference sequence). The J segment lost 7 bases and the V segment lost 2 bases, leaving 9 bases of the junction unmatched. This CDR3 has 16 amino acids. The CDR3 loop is CAWSRRDRGRRQPQHF. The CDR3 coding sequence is TGTGCCTGGAGTCGCAGGGACAGGGGGCGCCGACAGCCCCAGCATTTT.

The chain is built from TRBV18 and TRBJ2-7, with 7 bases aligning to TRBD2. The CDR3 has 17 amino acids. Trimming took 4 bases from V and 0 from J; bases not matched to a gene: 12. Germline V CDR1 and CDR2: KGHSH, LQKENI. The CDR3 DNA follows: TGTGCCAGCTCACTTCGCAGGGAGCGGGGTAGCTCCTACGAGCAGTACTTC. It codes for CASSLRRERGSSYEQYF.

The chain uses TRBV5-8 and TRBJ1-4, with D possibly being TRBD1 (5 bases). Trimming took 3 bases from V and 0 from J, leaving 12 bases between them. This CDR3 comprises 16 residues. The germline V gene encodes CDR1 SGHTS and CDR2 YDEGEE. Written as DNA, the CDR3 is TGTGCCAGCAGCTCTGGAGACAGTACAACTAATGAAAAACTGTTTTTT. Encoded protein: CASSSGDSTTNEKLFF. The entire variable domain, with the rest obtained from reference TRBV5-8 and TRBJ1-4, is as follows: EAGVTQSPTHLIKTRGQQATLRCSPISGHTSVYWYQQALGLGLQFLLWYDEGEERNRGNFPPRFSGRQFPNYSSELNVNALELEDSALYLCASSSGDSTTNEKLFFGSGTQLSVL.